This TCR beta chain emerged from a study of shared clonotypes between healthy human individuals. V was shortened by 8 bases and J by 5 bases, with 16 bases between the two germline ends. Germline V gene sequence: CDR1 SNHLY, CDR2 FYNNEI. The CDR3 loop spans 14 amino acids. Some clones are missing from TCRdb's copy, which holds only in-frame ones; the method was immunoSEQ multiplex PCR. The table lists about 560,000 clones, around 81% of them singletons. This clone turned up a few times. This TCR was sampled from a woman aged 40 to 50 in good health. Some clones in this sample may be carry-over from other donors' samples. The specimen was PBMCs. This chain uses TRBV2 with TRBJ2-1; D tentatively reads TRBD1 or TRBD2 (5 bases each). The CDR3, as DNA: TGTGCCAGCGAAGGGGACCCATGGGACAATGAGCAGTTCTTC. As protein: CASEGDPWDNEQFF.